This record looks at one TCR beta chain sequence and its context. The data stem from a study of CD8 T cells in Susac syndrome. TCR beta sequences were obtained from blood CD8+ and CD4+ T cells. Controls comprised healthy donors matched for age and sex. The CD8+ and CD4+ T cells were isolated magnetically using a negative isolation approach, whereas the TEMRA cells were enriched by FACS. With random hexamers, about 0.5 to 1 ug RNA was reverse transcribed. The authors amplified TCR beta CDR3 across 54 Vbeta and 13 Jbeta using immunoSEQ multiplex PCR. In TCRdb, the immunoSEQ multiplex PCR reads were re-called with MiXCR into one record per CDR3 protein. Seen here are approximately 150,000 distinct CDR3 sequences, roughly 95% observed once, and the top ten hold around 0.13%. CDR3 size: 15 residues. V lost 4 bases and J 6 bases, leaving 15 bases between the germline ends.

This sequence was found in a human donor in good health. Input material: CD4+ T cells from PBMCs. V and J are TRBV12-3 or TRBV12-4 and TRBJ2-2, with D perhaps TRBD1 or TRBD2 (6 bases each). The CDR3, as DNA: TGTGCCAGCAGTTCCCGGTGGGGGGCGGCCGGGGAGCTGTTTTTT. This encodes CASSSRWGAAGELFF.